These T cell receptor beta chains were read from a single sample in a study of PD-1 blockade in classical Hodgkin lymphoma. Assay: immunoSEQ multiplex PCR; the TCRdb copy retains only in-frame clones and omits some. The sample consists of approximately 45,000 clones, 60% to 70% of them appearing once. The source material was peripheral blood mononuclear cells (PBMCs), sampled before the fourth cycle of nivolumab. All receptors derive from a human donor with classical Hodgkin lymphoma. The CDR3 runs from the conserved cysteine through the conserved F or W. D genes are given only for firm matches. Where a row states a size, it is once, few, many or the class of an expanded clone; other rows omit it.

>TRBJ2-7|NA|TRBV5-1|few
CASSWTAYNPPYEQYF
TGCGCCAGCAGCTGGACAGCCTACAATCCTCCCTACGAGCAGTACTTC
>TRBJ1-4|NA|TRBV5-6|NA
CASSYRTELNEKLFF
TGTGCCAGCAGCTATAGGACGGAACTTAATGAAAAACTGTTTTTT
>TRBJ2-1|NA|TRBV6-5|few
CASSYSNQNNEQFF
TGTGCCAGCAGTTACTCGAACCAGAACAATGAGCAGTTCTTC
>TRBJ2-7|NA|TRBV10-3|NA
CAISGDRSYEQYF
TGTGCCATCAGTGGGGATCGGTCCTACGAGCAGTACTTC
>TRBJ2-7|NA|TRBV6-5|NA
CASSYSFSNPYEQYF
TGTGCCAGCAGTTACTCGTTCAGCAATCCCTACGAGCAGTACTTC
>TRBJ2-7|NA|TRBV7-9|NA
CASSLAGRGRPAYEQYF
TGTGCCAGCAGCTTAGCGGGGCGGGGCAGGCCGGCCTACGAGCAGTACTTC
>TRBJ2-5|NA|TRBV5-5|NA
CASTLGVGVGQETQYF
TGTGCCAGCACCCTGGGGGTGGGGGTCGGCCAAGAGACCCAGTACTTC
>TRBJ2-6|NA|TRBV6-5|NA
CASSYSPLAGANVLTF
TGTGCCAGCAGTTACTCGCCACTAGCCGGGGCCAACGTCCTGACTTTC
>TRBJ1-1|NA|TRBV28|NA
CASSLRSSRGTEAFF
TGTGCCAGCAGTTTAAGGTCATCTAGGGGGACTGAAGCTTTCTTT
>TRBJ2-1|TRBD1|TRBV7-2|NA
CASSLTWTGIPYNEQFF
TGTGCCAGCAGCTTGACGTGGACAGGGATACCCTACAATGAGCAGTTCTTC
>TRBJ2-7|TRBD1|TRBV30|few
CAWSVGTVSYEQYF
TGTGCCTGGAGTGTAGGGACAGTCTCCTACGAGCAGTACTTC
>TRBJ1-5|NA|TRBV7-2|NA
CASSLARRAGGNQPQHF
TGTGCCAGCAGCTTAGCTCGGCGGGCGGGAGGCAATCAGCCCCAGCATTTT
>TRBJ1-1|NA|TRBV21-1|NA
CASSKDEGETEAFF
TGTGCCAGCAGCAAGGACGAGGGAGAGACTGAAGCTTTCTTT
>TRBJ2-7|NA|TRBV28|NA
CASWTQGSGEQYF
TGTGCCAGTTGGACCCAGGGATCGGGCGAGCAGTACTTC
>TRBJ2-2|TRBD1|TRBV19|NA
CASSQDRGRSNTGELFF
TGTGCCAGTAGTCAGGACAGGGGAAGATCGAACACCGGGGAGCTGTTTTTT
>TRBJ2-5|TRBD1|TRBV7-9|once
CASSLEQGMVQETQYF
TGTGCCAGCAGCTTAGAACAGGGGATGGTCCAAGAGACCCAGTACTTC
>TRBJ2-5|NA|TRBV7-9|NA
CASSPDGYQETQYF
TGTGCCAGCAGCCCCGACGGCTACCAAGAGACCCAGTACTTC
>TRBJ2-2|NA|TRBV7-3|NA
CASSGGGPGELFF
TGTGCCAGCAGCGGAGGGGGTCCCGGGGAGCTGTTTTTT
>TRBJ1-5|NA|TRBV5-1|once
CASSLAGTSNQPQHF
TGCGCCAGCAGCTTGGCAGGGACCAGCAATCAGCCCCAGCATTTT
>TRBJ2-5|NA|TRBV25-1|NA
CASSEFGGQETQYF
TGTGCCAGCAGTGAATTCGGCGGCCAAGAGACCCAGTACTTC
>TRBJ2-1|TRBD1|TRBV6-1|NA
CASSEFDNRGTRNEQFF
TGTGCCAGCAGTGAATTCGATAACAGGGGGACGCGAAATGAGCAGTTCTTC
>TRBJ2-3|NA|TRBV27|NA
CASRWALGQGYTQYF
TGTGCCAGCAGATGGGCCCTGGGGCAGGGGTATACGCAGTATTTT
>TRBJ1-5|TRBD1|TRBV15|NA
CATSRVLGQVNQPQHF
TGTGCCACCAGCAGAGTACTAGGACAGGTTAATCAGCCCCAGCATTTT
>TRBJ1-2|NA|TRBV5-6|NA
CASSLDSYGYTF
TGTGCCAGCAGCTTGGACAGCTATGGCTACACCTTC
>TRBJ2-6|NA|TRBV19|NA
CASSSAYSGANVLTF
TGTGCCAGTTCATCGGCCTACTCTGGGGCCAACGTCCTGACTTTC
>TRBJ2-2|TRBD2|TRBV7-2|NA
CASSPPAGGPVGELFF
TGTGCCAGCAGCCCGCCAGCGGGGGGGCCGGTCGGGGAGCTGTTTTTT
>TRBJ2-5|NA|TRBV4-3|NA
CASSQDRTSRLETQYF
TGCGCCAGCAGCCAAGATCGTACGTCTAGATTAGAGACCCAGTACTTC
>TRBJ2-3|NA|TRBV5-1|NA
CASSLGALPEDTQYF
TGCGCCAGCAGCTTGGGAGCGCTCCCTGAGGATACGCAGTATTTT
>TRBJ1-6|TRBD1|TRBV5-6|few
CASSQDRADSPLHF
TGTGCCAGCAGCCAGGACAGGGCCGATTCACCCCTCCACTTT
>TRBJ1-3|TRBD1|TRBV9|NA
CASSITGEGGNTIYF
TGTGCCAGCAGCATAACAGGGGAAGGCGGAAACACCATATATTTT
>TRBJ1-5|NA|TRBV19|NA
CASSIDQGVQPQHF
TGTGCCAGTAGTATAGATCAGGGAGTTCAGCCCCAGCATTTT
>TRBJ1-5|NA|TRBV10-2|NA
CASSDPAWGVLGQPQHF
TGCGCCAGCAGTGACCCGGCGTGGGGGGTCTTGGGTCAGCCCCAGCATTTT
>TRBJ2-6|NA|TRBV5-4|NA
CASSLAGGTGANVLTF
TGTGCCAGCAGCTTGGCGGGCGGAACCGGGGCCAACGTCCTGACTTTC
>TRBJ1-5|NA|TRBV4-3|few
CASSQGIKMPQHF
TGCGCCAGCAGCCAAGGGATAAAGATGCCCCAGCATTTT
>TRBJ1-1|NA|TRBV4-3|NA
CASSLLYRSNTEAFF
TGCGCCAGCAGCCTTCTCTACAGGTCGAACACTGAAGCTTTCTTT
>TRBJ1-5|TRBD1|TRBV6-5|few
CASSYSSRGSNQPQHF
TGTGCCAGCAGTTACTCAAGCAGGGGGAGCAATCAGCCCCAGCATTTT
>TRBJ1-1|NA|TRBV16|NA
CASSQPSGLGAFF
TGTGCCAGCAGCCAACCCAGCGGATTAGGGGCTTTCTTT
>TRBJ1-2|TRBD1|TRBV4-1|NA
CASSQVDTGGAYGYTF
TGCGCCAGCAGCCAAGTAGACACAGGGGGTGCCTATGGCTACACCTTC
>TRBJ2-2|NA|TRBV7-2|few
CASSLVWYTGELFF
TGTGCCAGCAGCTTAGTTTGGTACACCGGGGAGCTGTTTTTT
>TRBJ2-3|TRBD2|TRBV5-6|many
CASSLAGLAVFEGYTQYF
TGTGCCAGCAGCTTGGCTGGCCTAGCGGTTTTCGAGGGGTATACGCAGTATTTT
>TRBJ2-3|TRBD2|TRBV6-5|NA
CASSYREVSTDTQYF
TGTGCCAGCAGTTACCGGGAGGTTAGCACAGATACGCAGTATTTT
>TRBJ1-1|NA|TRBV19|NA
CASSIEGREAFF
TGTGCCAGTAGTATCGAGGGCCGGGAAGCTTTCTTT
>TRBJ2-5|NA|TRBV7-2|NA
CASSLTTLETQYF
TGTGCCAGCAGCTTAACCACCCTAGAGACCCAGTACTTC
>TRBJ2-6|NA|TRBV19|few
CASSMGQAGANVLTF
TGTGCCAGTAGTATGGGTCAGGCTGGGGCCAACGTCCTGACTTTC
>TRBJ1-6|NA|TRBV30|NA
CAWSVQGSSYNSPLHF
TGTGCCTGGAGTGTTCAGGGCAGCTCCTATAATTCACCCCTCCACTTT
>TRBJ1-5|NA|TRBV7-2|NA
CASSSNSNQPQHF
TGTGCCAGCAGCTCCAACAGCAATCAGCCCCAGCATTTT
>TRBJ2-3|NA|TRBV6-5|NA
CASGEQGTDTQYF
TGTGCCAGCGGGGAACAGGGCACAGATACGCAGTATTTT
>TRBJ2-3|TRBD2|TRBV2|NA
CASSLLAGGRAF
TGTGCCAGCAGCCTCTTAGCGGGGGGCAGAGCTTTT
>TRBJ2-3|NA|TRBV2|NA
CASRDWGRGSDTQYF
TGTGCCAGCAGAGACTGGGGCCGGGGCTCAGATACGCAGTATTTT
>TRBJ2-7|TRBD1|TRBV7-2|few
CASSRTGTGGYEQYF
TGTGCCAGCAGCAGAACCGGGACAGGGGGCTACGAGCAGTACTTC
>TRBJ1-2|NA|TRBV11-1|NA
CASSLGPRSGYTF
TGTGCCAGCAGCTTAGGCCCCAGGAGTGGCTACACCTTC
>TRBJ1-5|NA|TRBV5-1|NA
CASSLAGGSNQPQHF
TGCGCCAGCAGCTTGGCCGGGGGTAGCAATCAGCCCCAGCATTTT
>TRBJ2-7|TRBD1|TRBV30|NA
CAWSASGQGAYEQYF
TGTGCCTGGAGTGCATCCGGACAGGGGGCCTACGAGCAGTACTTC
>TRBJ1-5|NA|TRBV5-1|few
CASSLGGGVRNQPQHF
TGCGCCAGCAGCTTGGGGGGAGGGGTGCGGAATCAGCCCCAGCATTTT
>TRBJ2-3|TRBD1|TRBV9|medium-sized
CASSGGQVKDTQYF
TGTGCCAGCAGCGGGGGACAGGTAAAAGATACGCAGTATTTT